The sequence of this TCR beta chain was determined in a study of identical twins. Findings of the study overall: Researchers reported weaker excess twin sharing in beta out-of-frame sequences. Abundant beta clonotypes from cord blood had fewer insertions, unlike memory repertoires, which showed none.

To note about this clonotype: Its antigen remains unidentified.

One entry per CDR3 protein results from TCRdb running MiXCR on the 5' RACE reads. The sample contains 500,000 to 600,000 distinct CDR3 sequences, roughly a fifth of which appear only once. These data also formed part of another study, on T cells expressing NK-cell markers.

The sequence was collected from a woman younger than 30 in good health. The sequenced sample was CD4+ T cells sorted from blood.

CDR3: CASSELGGVTSPYEQYF. Here the CDR3 DNA reads TGTGCCAGCAGTGAATTAGGAGGGGTAACGAGCCCCTACGAGCAGTACTTC. The rearrangement joins TRBV6-1 to TRBJ2-7; tentatively, D is TRBD2 (6 bases). The CDR3 is 17 residues long. Germline V gene lookup returns CDR1 MNHNS and CDR2 SASEGT. V lost 2 bases and J 2 bases, leaving 19 bases between the germline ends.